The 19 T cell receptor beta chains given below trace back to one sample, sequenced in a study of T cells in Graves' hyperthyroidism and ophthalmopathy. Amplified TCR beta CDR3 regions derived from RNA transcripts. Initially, a first-round RT-PCR of the TCR CDR3 employed the HTBI primer set. TCRdb re-derived calls from the multiplex PCR reads in MiXCR, one entry per CDR3 protein. Of some 500,000 distinct CDR3 sequences detected, 13% to 15% appear once; the ten largest clones hold 15% to 20%. Sequencing input: blood. The receptor source for this set is a woman aged 18 to 35 with Graves' hyperthyroidism.

This clonotype was counted between two and nine times. This sequence joins TRBV7-3 and TRBJ2-1, with D possibly being TRBD2 (6 bases). CDR3 size: 17 residues. With 4 bases removed from V and 7 bases from J, the gap between germline ends came to 23 bases. The germline V gene has CDR1 SGHTA and CDR2 FQGTGA. The CDR3: CASSSNPLANGGNEQFF. For the CDR3, the DNA is TGTGCCAGCAGCTCGAATCCGTTGGCGAACGGGGGTAATGAGCAGTTCTTC.

This clonotype was detected ten times or more. V gene TRBV5-1 combines with J gene TRBJ1-2; D not resolved. Germline lookup yields CDR1 SGHRS and CDR2 YFSETQ. There are 15 residues in the CDR3. Trimming cost V 0 bases and J 0 bases, with 9 bases left between them. CDR3 protein: CASSLEGSTNYGYTF. CDR3 in DNA: TGCGCCAGCAGCTTGGAAGGTTCTACTAACTATGGCTACACCTTC.

This clonotype was seen at least ten times. The chain joins TRBV24-1 to TRBJ2-1; D unresolved. This CDR3 has 13 amino acids. Germline CDR1 reads KGHDR; CDR2 reads SFDVKD. The V end lost 4 bases, the J end lost 5 bases, and 8 bases lay between the germline ends. CDR3 residues: CATSDLTNNEQFF. CDR3 DNA sequence: TGTGCCACCAGTGACCTGACGAACAATGAGCAGTTCTTC.

This clonotype was counted a few times. The rearrangement joins TRBV2 to TRBJ2-1; 10 bases line up with TRBD1. Germline-derived CDR1 and CDR2 are SNHLY and FYNNEI. The V gene end was trimmed by 6 bases and the J gene end by 5 bases; junction bases not matched to a gene: 4. The CDR3 covers 14 residues. The DNA for the CDR3 is TGTGCCAGCAGAAGACAGGGGGCGGACAATGAGCAGTTCTTC. Amino acid sequence: CASRRQGADNEQFF.

This clonotype was seen many times. The V and J genes are TRBV12-3 or TRBV12-4 and TRBJ1-1, with TRBD1 as a possible D gene (6 bases). The V end lost 1 base, the J end lost 5 bases, and 11 bases lay between the germline ends. There are 14 residues in the CDR3. DNA for the CDR3: TGTGCCAGCAGTTTAGAAGGGGGACGAACTGAAGCTTTCTTT. Encoded protein: CASSLEGGRTEAFF.

This clonotype appeared many times. This sequence joins TRBV11-3 and TRBJ2-5; D is unclear. The CDR3 loop spans 17 amino acids. Per germline, CDR1 SGHNT and CDR2 YENEEA. V gave up 2 bases and J gave up 1 base, with 17 bases separating them. The chain's CDR3 is CASSLWAQTHFQETQYF. DNA of the CDR3: TGTGCCAGCAGCTTATGGGCACAGACACATTTCCAAGAGACCCAGTACTTC.

This clonotype has only a few counts. Mismatch with germline at one junction end may stem from a read error. The J gene is TRBJ1-6, the V gene TRBV27; D is uncertain. Germline V gene data show CDR1 as MNHEY and CDR2 as SMNVEV (reference sequence). The CDR3 loop spans 14 amino acids. The CDR3, as DNA: TGTGCCAGCAGCCCAAGGAGAGGAAACTCACTCCTCCACTTT. This codes for CASSPRRGNSLLHF.

The sample holds many counts of this clonotype. This chain uses TRBV5-6 with TRBJ2-5, with 8 bases identical to TRBD2. Germline trimming cut 0 bases from V and 1 base from J; bases unmatched to any gene: 2. This CDR3 comprises 15 residues. Germline assignment: CDR1 SGHDT and CDR2 YYEEEE. The CDR3: CASSLAGRAQETQYF. The CDR3 nucleotides read TGTGCCAGCAGCTTGGCCGGGAGGGCCCAAGAGACCCAGTACTTC.

Regarding this clonotype: A much larger clone sits a single nucleotide away, making a read error possible. The chain carries TRBV9 and TRBJ2-1; 10 bases are a match to TRBD2. Gene TRBJ2-7 matches the end of the DNA better, so the J call may be wrong. The V gene's germline CDR1 is SGDLS and CDR2 YYNGEE. The CDR3 has 17 residues. The CDR3: CASSTPAGLALYNEQYF. The CDR3 nucleotides are TGTGCCAGCAGTACTCCCGCGGGACTAGCGCTCTACAATGAGCAGTACTTC.

This rearrangement joins TRBV5-1 to TRBJ2-3, with D perhaps matching TRBD2 (5 bases). Per the germline V gene, CDR1 is SGHRS and CDR2 is YFSETQ. The CDR3 sequence is 14 residues long. V was trimmed by 6 bases and J by 2 bases, leaving 13 bases between them. This chain's CDR3 is CASIEGSNTDTQYF. CDR3 DNA: TGCGCCAGCATCGAGGGTAGTAACACAGATACGCAGTATTTT.

V usage is TRBV29-1 and J usage is TRBJ2-7; the D is unclear. The germline V and J ends were trimmed by 5 bases and 0 bases, with 14 bases remaining between them. The germline CDR1 and CDR2 sequences are SQVTM and ANQGSEA. This CDR3 spans 14 amino acids. The CDR3 coding sequence is TGCAGCGTTTGTGCAGGTATCCCCTCCTACGAGCAGTACGTC. It translates to CSVCAGIPSYEQYV.

In this sample, this clonotype turned up many times. This chain joins TRBV7-8 and TRBJ2-3; 7 bases map to TRBD2. The trim removed 5 bases at V and 3 bases at J, leaving 14 bases unmatched. The germline CDR1 and CDR2 sequences are SGHVS and FQNEAQ. This CDR3 contains 17 residues. The CDR3 bases are TGTGCCAGCAGCGCCCGGGGTAGCGGGTTGGGTACAGATACGCAGTATTTT. It encodes CASSARGSGLGTDTQYF.

This clonotype was counted at least ten times. The rearrangement links TRBV12-3 or TRBV12-4 to TRBJ2-1, with 7 bases lining up with TRBD1. This CDR3 is 24 amino acids long. The ends lost 6 bases at V and 4 bases at J; junction bases unmatched: 36. CDR3: CASRTFTILRDSQLPLVGYNEQFF. CDR3 DNA: TGTGCCAGCAGAACTTTTACGATCCTCCGGGACAGTCAACTGCCGCTCGTCGGGTACAATGAGCAGTTCTTC.

The rearrangement uses TRBV27 and TRBJ2-1, with a tentative D call TRBD2 (6 bases). The CDR3 is made up of 15 amino acids. From germline, CDR1 is MNHEY and CDR2 SMNVEV (reference sequence). Trimming shortened V by 4 bases and J by 0 bases, and 10 bases separated the two germline ends. CDR3 residues: CASSWAGTSYNEQFF. CDR3 DNA sequence: TGTGCCAGCAGTTGGGCGGGGACCTCCTACAATGAGCAGTTCTTC.

This clonotype was observed many times. The CDR3 nucleotides are TGTGCCAGCAGCTTAGATTGGGGCGGGAGGAGTTCCAATGAGCAGTTCTTC. Protein: CASSLDWGGRSSNEQFF. This chain joins TRBV13 and TRBJ2-1; 8 bases are shared with TRBD2. This CDR3 has 17 amino acids. J was trimmed by 6 bases and V by 1 base; bases with no gene match: 11. Germline V CDR1 and CDR2: PRHDT, FYEKMQ (reference sequence). Variable domain in full (rest from reference TRBV13 and TRBJ2-1): AAGVIQSPRHLIKEKRETATLKCYPIPRHDTVYWYQQGPGQDPQFLISFYEKMQSDKGSIPDRFSAQQFSDYHSELNMSSLELGDSALYFCASSLDWGGRSSNEQFFGPGTRLTVL.

There are many counts of this clonotype. J is TRBJ1-1 and V is TRBV12-3 or TRBV12-4; the D is unclear. The CDR3 has 14 amino acids. V was trimmed by 5 bases and J by 4 bases, leaving 14 bases between them. This CDR3 is CASSTNRASTEAFF. CDR3 DNA sequence: TGTGCCAGCAGTACAAACCGGGCAAGCACTGAAGCTTTCTTT.

Many counts were recorded for this clonotype. V and J are TRBV12-3 or TRBV12-4 and TRBJ2-3; 11 bases map to TRBD2. V was pared by 1 base and J by 1 base, with 7 bases of the junction left unmatched. This CDR3 has 18 amino acids. The CDR3 is CASSLGLAGGGRTDTQYF. The CDR3 coding sequence is TGTGCCAGCAGTTTAGGGCTAGCGGGAGGAGGGCGCACAGATACGCAGTATTTT.

V usage is TRBV6-1 and J usage is TRBJ1-4; TRBD1 is a possible D gene (6 bases). Looked up from germline, CDR1 is MNHNS and CDR2 is SASEGT. With 8 bases removed from V and 6 bases from J, the gap between germline ends came to 10 bases. The CDR3 has 12 residues. CDR3 DNA sequence: TGTGCCAGCTGGAACAGGGATGAAAAACTGTTTTTT. Translated: CASWNRDEKLFF.

The V gene is TRBV12-3 or TRBV12-4, the J gene TRBJ1-1; D may be TRBD1 (5 bases). Trimming removed 3 bases at V and 4 bases at J, with 21 bases between. The CDR3 is 17 amino acids. CDR3 sequence: CASSLGGSAELGTEAFF. The CDR3 DNA follows: TGTGCCAGCAGTTTGGGGGGGAGTGCTGAATTGGGCACTGAAGCTTTCTTT.